This T cell receptor (beta chain) originates from a study of T cell repertoires in cytomegalovirus infection. Study in general: In public TCR beta signatures, there were indications of both CMV infection and matching HLA type.

The V gene lost 4 bases and the J gene lost 7 bases, with 10 bases spanning the gap. This CDR3 has 12 residues. In germline, CDR1 is SNHLY, CDR2 FYNNEI. In this sample, this clonotype turned up many times. TCRdb reprocessed the reads via MiXCR and lists one record per CDR3 protein. The sample gives fewer than 550,000 distinct CDR3 sequences, approximately 11% of which show up once; roughly 10% is in the top ten. Sequencing input: PBMCs. The TCR comes from a human donor in good health (CMV status not recorded). Some clones in this sample may be carry-over from other donors' samples. V usage is TRBV2 and J usage is TRBJ1-1; D remains ambiguous. CDR3 sequence (DNA): TGTGCCAGCAGTGCCGGACGGGTTGAAGCTTTCTTT. It translates to CASSAGRVEAFF. Full variable domain (rest looked up from reference TRBV2 and TRBJ1-1): EPEVTQTPSHQVTQMGQEVILRCVPISNHLYFYWYRQILGQKVEFLVSFYNNEISEKSEIFDDQFSVERPDGSNFTLKIRSTKLEDSAMYFCASSAGRVEAFFGQGTRLTVV.